This T cell receptor (beta chain) is from a study of response to subunit inactivated influenza vaccine. Trimming removed 9 bases at V and 4 bases at J, with 13 bases between. CDR1 MNHEY and CDR2 SVGEGT come from the germline V gene. The CDR3 extends over 13 amino acids. Overall study results and limits: Every seasonal influenza vaccination brings in few new T cells, the authors suggested.

TCRdb reanalysed the RT-PCR reads using MiXCR and keeps one entry per CDR3 protein. The sample consists of 400,000 to 650,000 distinct CDR3 sequences, around 7.7% of them appearing once. The count of this clonotype is one. The target antigen is unknown. This material consisted of PBMCs from blood, taken less than 25 months after vaccination. The chain uses TRBV6-2 or TRBV6-3 and TRBJ2-1; TRBD2 might be the D (7 bases). The sequence was collected from a man in his fifties or sixties who received an inactivated influenza vaccine. CDR3 bases: TGTGCCAGTACGGGGGGCCTTTACAATGAGCAGTTCTTC. Its protein is CASTGGLYNEQFF.